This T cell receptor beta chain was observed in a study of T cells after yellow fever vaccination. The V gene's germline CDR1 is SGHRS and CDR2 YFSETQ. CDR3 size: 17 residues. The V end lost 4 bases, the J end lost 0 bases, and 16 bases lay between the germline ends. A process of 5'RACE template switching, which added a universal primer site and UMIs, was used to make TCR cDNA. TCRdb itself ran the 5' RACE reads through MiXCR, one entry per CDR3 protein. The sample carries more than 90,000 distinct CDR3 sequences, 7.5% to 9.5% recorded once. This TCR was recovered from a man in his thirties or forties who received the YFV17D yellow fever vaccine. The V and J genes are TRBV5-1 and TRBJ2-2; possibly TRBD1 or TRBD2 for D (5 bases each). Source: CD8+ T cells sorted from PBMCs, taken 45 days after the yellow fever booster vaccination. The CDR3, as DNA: TGCGCCAGCAGCCCCCTAGGGACGGAATCGAACACCGGGGAGCTGTTTTTT. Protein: CASSPLGTESNTGELFF.